Shown below are 9 T cell receptor beta chains from a single sample sequenced in a study of tumor T cells in aggressive B-cell lymphoma. Here immunoSEQ multiplex PCR was the method, and the copy in TCRdb shows in-frame clones only, minus some. This table holds 9,000 to 13,000 clones, 75% to 90% found once. The specimen sequenced was tumor tissue. The receptors come from an adult with diffuse large B cell lymphoma.

This clone was observed a single time. This rearrangement joins TRBV27 to TRBJ2-1; D is perhaps TRBD2 (6 bases). From germline, CDR1 is MNHEY and CDR2 SMNVEV (reference sequence). The CDR3 runs 13 residues. Deletions cut 6 bases from V and 2 bases from J, with 8 bases between. The CDR3 region has the DNA TGTGCCAGCAGCCGGACTACCTACAATGAGCAGTTCTTC. Its protein product is CASSRTTYNEQFF.

The chain carries TRBV7-2 and TRBJ2-7; 11 nucleotides line up with TRBD2. With 3 bases clipped from V and 4 bases from J, the junction kept 5 bases outside the gene matches. The CDR3 runs to 15 residues. From germline, CDR1 is SGHTA and CDR2 FQGNSA. The CDR3 DNA sequence: TGTGCCAGCAGCTTCCGACTAGCGGGGAAATACGAGCAGTACTTC. It yields the protein CASSFRLAGKYEQYF.

The chain joins TRBV4-2 to TRBJ1-3, with 7 positions matching TRBD1. The CDR3 spans 15 residues. V was pared by 3 bases and J by 1 base, with 3 bases of the junction left unmatched. The germline CDR1 and CDR2 sequences are LGHNA and YNFKEQ. CDR3 region: CASSHGDRSGNTIYF. Written as DNA, the CDR3 is TGTGCCAGCAGCCACGGGGACAGATCTGGAAACACCATATATTTT.

For this clone: Mismatch with germline at one junction end may stem from a read error. The chain has TRBV28 and TRBJ2-1; 8 positions match TRBD2. This CDR3 spans 14 amino acids. From germline, CDR1 is MDHEN and CDR2 SYDVKM. For the CDR3, the DNA is TGTGTCAGCCTCCTAGCGGGCTCCTACAATGAGCAGTTCTTC. The encoded protein is CVSLLAGSYNEQFF. Full variable domain (rest looked up from reference TRBV28 and TRBJ2-1): DVKVTQSSRYLVKRTGEKVFLECVQDMDHENMFWYRQDPGLGLRLIYFSYDVKMKEKGDIPEGYSVSREKKERFSLILESASTNQTSMYLCVSLLAGSYNEQFFGPGTRLTVL.

This chain uses TRBV7-9 with TRBJ1-5; D perhaps matches TRBD1 (5 bases). V lost 6 bases and J lost 0, with 21 bases in between. Looked up from germline, CDR1 is SEHNR and CDR2 is FQNEAQ (reference sequence). The CDR3 is made up of 18 amino acids. CDR3 protein: CASRWARQSTNSNQPQHF. DNA of the CDR3: TGTGCCAGCAGGTGGGCCCGACAGAGTACTAATAGCAATCAGCCCCAGCATTTT.

This sequence joins TRBV7-9 and TRBJ1-1, with a tentative D call TRBD1 (5 bases). From germline, CDR1 is SEHNR and CDR2 FQNEAQ (reference sequence). Trimming removed 0 bases at V and 4 bases at J, with 9 bases between. The length of the CDR3 is 14 residues. CDR3 DNA: TGTGCCAGCAGCTTAGCGGGGGGTAGCACTGAAGCTTTCTTT. Residues: CASSLAGGSTEAFF.

The chain is built from TRBV6-6 and TRBJ2-7; 8 positions match TRBD1. V shed 7 bases and J 4 bases; nucleotides not matched to a gene: 9. The CDR3 extends over 14 amino acids. Germline V gene sequence: CDR1 MNHNY, CDR2 SVGAGI (reference sequence). CDR3 coding DNA: TGTGCCAGCACCGGAACAGGGGGTGGGTACGAGCAGTACTTC. Its protein product is CASTGTGGGYEQYF.

The chain employs TRBV11-2 and TRBJ1-4, with D perhaps matching TRBD1 (6 bases). Germline CDR1 and CDR2: SGHAT and FQNNGV. V was cut by 1 base and J by 2 bases, with 8 bases left in between. The CDR3 is 15 amino acids. CDR3: CASSLGDKTNEKLFF. The CDR3 nucleotides read TGTGCCAGCAGCTTAGGGGACAAGACTAATGAAAAACTGTTTTTT.

The chain employs TRBV5-5 and TRBJ2-7; 10 bases match TRBD2. The length of the CDR3 is 15 residues. The trim removed 0 bases at V and 6 bases at J, leaving 6 bases unmatched. Germline V lookup: CDR1 SGHKS, CDR2 YYEKEE (reference sequence). The CDR3 sequence: CASSLDAAGGREQYF. For the CDR3, the DNA is TGTGCCAGCAGCTTGGATGCAGCGGGAGGGCGCGAGCAGTACTTC.